A single sample gave rise to the 32 T cell receptor beta chains below, sequenced in a study of spatial heterogeneity in lung cancer. A single record per CDR3 protein comes from TCRdb applying MiXCR to the 5' RACE reads. The table records 5,000 to 5,500 distinct CDR3 sequences, roughly 35% of them present only once. Time point: sample taken at primary tumor resection. Sequencing was performed on whole RNA extracted from tumor and nontumor lung tissue, or from frozen PBMC, and the material was left unsorted. The sample in question was PBMCs, obtained at surgery. The receptors were gathered from a female donor with early-stage non-small cell lung cancer.

This clonotype was picked up a small number of times. The library was built for alpha chains, so this beta chain is an off-target read and its size means little. The chain uses TRBV4-2 and TRBJ2-1, with D perhaps matching TRBD1 (5 bases). CDR1 and CDR2 from the germline V gene are LGHNA and YNFKEQ. The V and J ends lost 2 bases and 8 bases respectively, with 7 bases between them. The CDR3 totals 12 residues. CDR3 sequence (DNA): TGTGCCAGCAGCCAAACAGGCGATGAGCAGTTCTTC. Protein product: CASSQTGDEQFF.

Comment on this clonotype: This beta chain was picked up by a library intended for alpha chains and is off target, so its count carries little meaning. The chain uses TRBV7-9 and TRBJ2-5; D call uncertain. Germline CDR1 SEHNR, CDR2 FQNEAQ (reference sequence). Trimming removed 5 bases at V and 13 bases at J, with 23 bases between. This CDR3 has 14 residues. The CDR3 loop is CASSPLTSRSTRYF. DNA for the CDR3: TGTGCCAGCAGCCCACTTACGAGTCGTTCAACACGGTACTTC.

This clonotype was recorded once. Since the library was made to target alpha chains, this beta chain is a stray read and its abundance is not meaningful. The chain recombines TRBV12-3 or TRBV12-4 with TRBJ2-7; D possibly corresponds to TRBD2 (6 bases). This CDR3 contains 15 residues. Trimming removed 5 bases at V and 0 bases at J, with 14 bases between. The CDR3 is CASSAGTSSSYEQYF. The CDR3, as DNA: TGTGCCAGCAGTGCCGGGACTTCCAGCTCCTACGAGCAGTACTTC.

About this clonotype itself: This beta chain appears as a stray read in a library generated for alpha chains; its size is not informative. This chain links TRBV3-1 with TRBJ2-5; tentative D call: TRBD2 (6 bases). V was cut by 0 bases and J by 3 bases, with 20 bases left in between. CDR1 is LGHDT, CDR2 YNNKEL, per germline (reference sequence). CDR3 length equals 18 residues. The CDR3 loop is CASSQDWRAASIEETQYF. The CDR3 nucleotides read TGTGCCAGCAGCCAAGATTGGAGGGCAGCGTCCATCGAAGAGACCCAGTACTTC.

A note on this clonotype: This beta chain represents an off-target read in a library built for alpha chains; its size is of limited meaning. This rearrangement joins TRBV29-1 to TRBJ2-5; tentatively, D is TRBD1 or TRBD2 (5 bases each). CDR3 length: 12 residues. Trimming pared 1 base from V and 5 bases from J, leaving 8 bases between. Germline CDR1 and CDR2: SQVTM and ANQGSEA. CDR3 bases: TGCAGCGTTGAAGCGGGGCTGGAGACCCAGTACTTC. It specifies CSVEAGLETQYF.

On this clonotype: The size of this beta chain means little, since it is a stray read in a library made for alpha chains. The chain recombines TRBV10-3 with TRBJ2-7; D unresolved. This CDR3 is 13 amino acids long. CDR1 is ENHRY, CDR2 SYGVKD, per germline. V was shortened by 3 bases and J by 2 bases, with 8 bases between the two germline ends. CDR3 in amino acids: CAISDGLTYEQYF. In DNA form, the CDR3 reads TGTGCCATCAGTGATGGTTTAACCTACGAGCAGTACTTC.

About this clonotype: The junction differs from germline at one of its ends, possibly a read error. In a library made to pick up alpha chains, this beta chain is a stray read with a size that means little. The chain uses TRBV7-7 and TRBJ2-1; D not resolved. The CDR3 extends over 15 amino acids. Germline V gene sequence: CDR1 SSHAT, CDR2 FNYEAQ (reference sequence). In nucleotides, the CDR3 is TGTGCTAGCAGCTTAGCACTGGACTCCTACAATGAGCAGTTCTTC. Translation gives CASSLALDSYNEQFF.

A note on this clonotype: This beta chain is a stray read from a library made for alpha chains; its abundance is not meaningful. The gene calls are TRBV20-1 and TRBJ2-3; the match to TRBD2 covers 14 bases. The CDR3 is made up of 13 amino acids. V dropped 6 bases and J dropped 10; count of bases not matched to a gene: 6. The germline V gene encodes CDR1 DFQATT and CDR2 SNEGSKA (reference sequence). The DNA for the CDR3 is TGCAGTGCCCGACTAGCGGGGGGGCGGCCGCAGTATTTT. Translating gives CSARLAGGRPQYF.

Comments on this clonotype: The library was prepared for alpha chains; this beta chain is a stray read, so its frequency means little. The chain carries TRBV5-1 and TRBJ2-5; 8 bases map to TRBD2. The CDR3 consists of 14 residues. Trimming removed 4 bases from V and 5 bases from J; junction bases left unmatched: 7. Per the germline V gene, CDR1 is SGHRS and CDR2 is YFSETQ. The CDR3 DNA is TGCGCCAGCAGCGGGACTAGTCTAAGGGAGACCCAGTACTTC. It yields the protein CASSGTSLRETQYF.

This clonotype is labeled medium-sized. This beta chain slipped into a library made for alpha chains as a stray read, so its size is not meaningful. V gene TRBV29-1 combines with J gene TRBJ2-5; D unclear. CDR3 length: 13 amino acids. Per germline, CDR1 SQVTM and CDR2 ANQGSEA. V dropped 4 bases and J dropped 5 bases, with 14 bases sitting between them. CDR3 sequence: CSVAPLSRETQYF. DNA of the CDR3: TGCAGCGTTGCTCCCTTATCCCGGGAGACCCAGTACTTC.

Regarding this clonotype: The library was prepared for alpha chains; this beta chain is a stray read, so its frequency means little. V and J are TRBV4-3 and TRBJ2-7; D unclear. V was shortened by 0 bases and J by 3 bases, with 9 bases between the two germline ends. CDR1 and CDR2 (germline): LGHNA, YSLEER. This CDR3 region has 14 residues. The DNA of the CDR3 is TGCGCCAGCAGCCAAGAATGGGGTGACTACGAGCAGTACTTC. Its protein is CASSQEWGDYEQYF.

For this clonotype: This beta chain is off target for a library built for alpha chains, so its abundance means little. The CDR3 loop is CASSFSGGHNEQFF. The DNA for the CDR3 is TGTGCCAGCAGTTTCAGCGGGGGGCACAATGAGCAGTTCTTC. The V and J genes are TRBV28 and TRBJ2-1, with 9 bases that match TRBD2. V shed 3 bases and J 5 bases; nucleotides not matched to a gene: 2. The germline V gene encodes CDR1 MDHEN and CDR2 SYDVKM. This CDR3 has 14 amino acids.

As regards this clonotype: Since the library was made to target alpha chains, this beta chain is a stray read and its abundance is not meaningful. The CDR3 spells CSVGQSYEQYF. CDR3 nucleotides: TGCAGCGTAGGACAGAGCTACGAGCAGTACTTC. The V gene is TRBV29-1, the J gene TRBJ2-7, with D perhaps TRBD1 (6 bases). There are 11 residues in the CDR3. Germline V gives CDR1 SQVTM, CDR2 ANQGSEA. The V gene lost 6 bases and the J gene lost 3 bases, with 9 bases spanning the gap.

Remarks on this clonotype: Being off target in a library aimed at alpha chains, this beta chain has a size of little meaning. J is TRBJ2-5 and V is TRBV24-1, with 8 bases matching TRBD1. J lost 5 bases, V lost 7 bases, and 14 bases had no gene match. Germline-derived CDR1 and CDR2 are KGHDR and SFDVKD. The CDR3 runs to 16 residues. Here the CDR3 reads CATSEPTGAGRETQYF. The CDR3 nucleotides are TGTGCCACCAGCGAACCGACAGGGGCCGGTCGGGAGACCCAGTACTTC.

In this sample, this clonotype turned up a few times. The library was built for alpha chains, so this beta chain is an off-target read and its size means little. This CDR3 is CASSLVSGRSSYEQYF. The CDR3 DNA follows: TGTGCCAGCAGCTTAGTTTCAGGCCGGAGCTCCTACGAGCAGTACTTC. The V and J genes are TRBV7-8 and TRBJ2-7; D remains ambiguous. The CDR3 length is 16 residues. The V and J ends lost 1 base and 0 bases respectively, with 13 bases between them. From germline, CDR1 is SGHVS and CDR2 FQNEAQ.

With respect to this clonotype: This beta chain represents an off-target read in a library built for alpha chains; its size is of limited meaning. The chain uses TRBV9 and TRBJ2-3, with 7 bases fitting TRBD1. J was trimmed by 7 bases and V by 5 bases; bases with no gene match: 10. Germline V lookup: CDR1 SGDLS, CDR2 YYNGEE. The CDR3 has 14 residues. The CDR3 loop is CASSGPGGVNTQYF. The DNA of the CDR3 is TGTGCCAGCAGTGGGCCAGGGGGTGTGAATACGCAGTATTTT.

This clonotype was detected a few times. Little can be read into the size of this beta chain, an off-target read in a library designed for alpha chains. This chain uses TRBV20-1 with TRBJ2-3, with D possibly TRBD2 on 5 matching bases. This CDR3 has 15 residues. Germline-derived CDR1 and CDR2 are DFQATT and SNEGSKA (reference sequence). Between the trimmed V and J ends, which lost 3 bases and 2 bases, there was a span of 15 bases. CDR3 DNA: TGCAGTGCTAGCTCTACTAGATCCACCACAGATACGCAGTATTTT. Protein product: CSASSTRSTTDTQYF.

This clonotype was seen a handful of times. This beta chain turned up in a library designed for alpha chains; as an off-target read, its abundance says little. The chain couples TRBV2 to TRBJ2-4; D unresolved. The CDR3 sequence is 16 residues long. Germline assignment: CDR1 SNHLY and CDR2 FYNNEI. Trimming took 8 bases from V and 1 from J, leaving 18 bases between them. CDR3 DNA: TGTGCCAGCTACTTTTCTTTCCAGGTGGCCAAAAACATTCAGTACTTC. This sequence encodes CASYFSFQVAKNIQYF.

As regards this clonotype: A library prepared for alpha chains yielded this beta chain as an off-target read; its size is of little meaning. The chain recombines TRBV28 with TRBJ2-7, with 8 bases that match TRBD1. CDR1 is MDHEN and CDR2 is SYDVKM in the germline V gene. J gave up 3 bases and V 7 bases, and 8 bases lay outside the gene matches. This CDR3 region has 14 residues. The CDR3 is CASIPTGGYYEQYF. CDR3 DNA sequence: TGTGCCAGCATTCCCACAGGGGGATACTACGAGCAGTACTTC.

This clonotype was recorded a few times. The library was built for alpha chains, so this beta chain is an off-target read and its size means little. The chain recombines TRBV7-2 with TRBJ2-3, with 7 bases that match TRBD1. Trimming took 3 bases from V and 2 from J; bases not matched to a gene: 5. The CDR3 has 15 amino acids. Germline V gene sequence: CDR1 SGHTA, CDR2 FQGNSA. The CDR3 sequence: CASSFHGTVTDTQYF. The DNA for the CDR3 is TGTGCCAGCAGCTTTCACGGGACAGTCACAGATACGCAGTATTTT.

Remarks on this clonotype: The size of this beta chain means little, since it is a stray read in a library made for alpha chains. The chain links TRBV19 to TRBJ2-3, with D perhaps matching TRBD2 (5 bases). The germline gives CDR1 LNHDA, CDR2 SQIVND (reference sequence). CDR3 length: 15 residues. Trimming cost V 4 bases and J 3 bases, with 14 bases left between them. The CDR3 loop reads CASSSVGLRTDTQYF. DNA of the CDR3: TGTGCCAGTAGTAGCGTAGGACTCCGTACAGATACGCAGTATTTT.

This clonotype occurred a few times. This beta chain was picked up by a library intended for alpha chains and is off target, so its count carries little meaning. CDR3 amino acids: CSAKRRPSSYNEQFF. DNA for the CDR3: TGCAGTGCTAAACGTCGGCCGAGCTCCTACAATGAGCAGTTCTTC. The chain links TRBV20-1 to TRBJ2-1; D is uncertain. The CDR3 totals 15 residues. CDR1 DFQATT and CDR2 SNEGSKA come from the germline V gene (reference sequence). V lost 4 bases to trimming and J lost 0 bases, with 13 bases between them.

About this clonotype: This beta chain came through as a stray read in a library set up for alpha chains, and its size says little. The rearrangement joins TRBV12-3 or TRBV12-4 to TRBJ1-5, with 7 bases that match TRBD1. CDR3 size: 14 residues. V lost 5 bases, J lost 5 bases, and 6 bases stayed unmatched. The CDR3 DNA follows: TGTGCCAGCAGTCGGGACAGCGAGTATCAGCCCCAGCATTTT. Amino acid sequence: CASSRDSEYQPQHF.

A word on this clonotype: This beta chain slipped into a library made for alpha chains as a stray read, so its size is not meaningful. The chain recombines TRBV11-3 with TRBJ2-2; D uncertain. This CDR3 contains 13 residues. The germline gives CDR1 SGHNT, CDR2 YENEEA. V was clipped by 0 bases and J by 9 bases, with 8 bases between them. CDR3 loop: CASSLDHFRELFF. The CDR3 DNA follows: TGTGCCAGCAGCTTAGATCACTTCCGGGAGCTGTTTTTT.

A remark on this clonotype: Being off target in a library aimed at alpha chains, this beta chain has a size of little meaning. The chain uses TRBV7-3 and TRBJ2-6; D is possibly TRBD2 (6 bases). Germline V gene sequence: CDR1 SGHTA, CDR2 FQGTGA. The CDR3 loop spans 18 amino acids. The V end lost 5 bases, the J end lost 3 bases, and 20 bases lay between the germline ends. The CDR3 here is CASSPRTAGFGGANVLTF. CDR3 DNA: TGTGCCAGCAGCCCCCGGACGGCGGGGTTCGGTGGGGCCAACGTCCTGACTTTC.

As for this clonotype: The library was prepared for alpha chains; this beta chain is a stray read, so its frequency means little. This sequence joins TRBV7-8 and TRBJ2-4, with D perhaps matching TRBD2 (7 bases). V lost 10 bases to trimming and J lost 9 bases, with 19 bases between them. The CDR3 loop spans 13 amino acids. Germline CDR1 SGHVS, CDR2 FQNEAQ. The CDR3 bases are TGTGCCACCTCGGAGGGGGGGTCTGTCATTCAGTACTTC. Its protein is CATSEGGSVIQYF.

This clonotype has just a few counts. In a library made to pick up alpha chains, this beta chain is a stray read with a size that means little. The CDR3 DNA reads as TGTGCCAGCAGAAATAGCGGGGGGGGCGACGAGCAGTACTTC. Amino acids: CASRNSGGGDEQYF. The chain couples TRBV2 to TRBJ2-7; 11 bases agree with TRBD2. The junction had 6 bases not matched to a gene; V was cut back by 6 bases and J by 5 bases. Germline CDR1 is SNHLY and CDR2 is FYNNEI. The CDR3 is 14 residues long.

On this clonotype itself: This beta chain is an unintended read in a library built for alpha chains; its size means little. This rearrangement joins TRBV28 to TRBJ2-7; D gene ambiguous. Looked up from germline, CDR1 is MDHEN and CDR2 is SYDVKM. The CDR3 covers 12 residues. Between the trimmed V and J ends, which lost 6 bases and 9 bases, there was a span of 15 bases. As DNA, the CDR3 is TGTGCCAGCAGCCCACCTCCAGGCCGGCAGTACTTC. Encoded protein: CASSPPPGRQYF.

Regarding this clonotype: For a library built for alpha chains, this beta chain is a stray read; little rests on its size. The CDR3 protein is CAIQQYSTDTQYF. CDR3 sequence (DNA): TGTGCCATCCAACAGTATAGCACAGATACGCAGTATTTT. The chain combines TRBV10-3 with TRBJ2-3; D not certain. CDR3 length equals 13 residues. CDR1 ENHRY and CDR2 SYGVKD come from the germline V gene. V shed 8 bases and J shed 0 bases, with 9 bases lying between them.

A note on this clonotype: This beta chain is an unintended read in a library built for alpha chains; its size means little. CDR3 coding DNA: TGCGCCAGCATCCCCCCGGGGGGAAATGAGCAGTTCTTC. Amino acids: CASIPPGGNEQFF. The chain is built from TRBV5-1 and TRBJ2-1, with 7 bases matching TRBD2. CDR1 is SGHRS, CDR2 YFSETQ, per germline. The ends lost 6 bases at V and 7 bases at J; junction bases unmatched: 7. This CDR3 spans 13 amino acids.

In its sample, this clonotype was seen a few times. Because this beta chain is a stray read in a library intended to capture alpha chains, its abundance should not be given much weight. The gene calls are TRBV6-5 and TRBJ2-5; 12 bases align to TRBD1. This CDR3 region has 17 residues. From germline, CDR1 is MNHEY and CDR2 SVGAGI. The V gene end was trimmed by 5 bases and the J gene end by 4 bases; junction bases not matched to a gene: 11. DNA of the CDR3: TGTGCCAGCAGTACACGGGACAGGGGGCGTGTGAGAGAGACCCAGTACTTC. Residues: CASSTRDRGRVRETQYF.

Notes on this clonotype: Since the library was made to target alpha chains, this beta chain is a stray read and its abundance is not meaningful. J is TRBJ1-1 and V is TRBV18; tentatively, D is TRBD1 (6 bases). Germline V lookup: CDR1 KGHSH, CDR2 LQKENI. The CDR3 is made up of 15 amino acids. Trimming stripped 6 bases from V and 0 bases from J, with 14 bases between. The CDR3 region has the DNA TGTGCCAGCTCCTCCCTGGACAGCGTGAACACTGAAGCTTTCTTT. This codes for CASSSLDSVNTEAFF.